These 15 T cell receptor beta chains came from one sample sequenced in a study of T cell repertoires in cytomegalovirus infection (dated by TCRdb to the late 2010s). TCRdb shows the sequencer as Illumina HiSeq 1500. The public reads were quality trimmed at Q25 with fastp and then assembled into clones with MiXCR by TCRdb, keeping productive beta chains. Under each unique CDR3 protein, matching rows form one entry showing the most common genes and DNA. This sample gives 490,000 or so distinct CDR3 sequences in total; roughly 12% of them show up just once. The biggest ten clones account for more than 8.5% of the sample. The sequencing input was PBMCs. These receptors originate from a human donor in good health (CMV status not recorded). Some clones in this sample may be carry-over from other donors' samples.

This clonotype was seen at least ten times. The chain recombines TRBV28 with TRBJ2-2, with 11 positions matching TRBD2. V lost 6 bases and J lost 4; bases outside the gene matches: 4. Germline V gene sequence: CDR1 MDHEN, CDR2 SYDVKM. The CDR3 spans 15 residues. The CDR3 here is CASSSSGRATGELFF. The CDR3 bases are TGTGCCAGCAGCAGTAGCGGGAGGGCCACCGGGGAGCTGTTTTTT.

At least ten counts were recorded for this clonotype. The chain joins TRBV6-1 to TRBJ2-2; 8 bases match TRBD1. With V trimmed by 2 bases and J by 4 bases, 6 bases remained unmatched. Looked up from germline, CDR1 is MNHNS and CDR2 is SASEGT. The CDR3 consists of 16 residues. The CDR3 loop reads CASSEQGAMVTGELFF. The CDR3 DNA sequence: TGTGCCAGCAGTGAACAGGGGGCAATGGTCACCGGGGAGCTGTTTTTT.

This clonotype occurred many times. This chain joins TRBV10-3 and TRBJ2-5, with D possibly TRBD2 on 5 matching bases. The CDR3 length is 13 residues. Per the germline V gene, CDR1 is ENHRY and CDR2 is SYGVKD. V lost 8 bases, J lost 5 bases, and 15 bases lay in between. The CDR3: CAIAGEETETQYF. DNA for the CDR3: TGTGCCATCGCGGGCGAAGAAACGGAGACCCAGTACTTC.

This clonotype came up many times. The junction and the germline gene differ at one end; a read error may be behind it. The rearrangement joins TRBV28 to TRBJ2-1, with 7 nucleotides matching TRBD1. Per germline, CDR1 MDHEN and CDR2 SYDVKM. The CDR3 runs to 16 residues. The chain's CDR3 is CASSSSRDSIYSEQFF. CDR3 coding DNA: TGTGCCAGCAGTTCGTCCCGGGACAGCATCTACAGTGAGCAGTTCTTC.

This clonotype was seen repeatedly, ten times or more. This chain joins TRBV6-5 and TRBJ1-5, with 7 bases matching TRBD1. The V gene end was trimmed by 5 bases and the J gene end by 2 bases; junction bases not matched to a gene: 6. The CDR3 consists of 15 residues. The germline V gene has CDR1 MNHEY and CDR2 SVGAGI. CDR3 bases: TGTGCCAGCAGTCAAGACAGGGATCGCAATCAGCCCCAGCATTTT. It specifies CASSQDRDRNQPQHF.

This clonotype was observed many times. This sequence joins TRBV7-3 and TRBJ2-1, with 9 bases fitting TRBD2. With 5 bases clipped from V and 5 bases from J, the junction kept 13 bases outside the gene matches. CDR1 and CDR2 (germline): SGHTA, FQGTGA. CDR3 length: 17 residues. Here the CDR3 DNA reads TGTGCCAGCAGCCCACGCCCTGGGACTAGCCGGAACAATGAGCAGTTCTTC. It translates to CASSPRPGTSRNNEQFF.

This clonotype was observed at least ten times. The CDR3 here is CAISEGQGYQETQYF. Written as DNA, the CDR3 is TGTGCCATCAGTGAGGGACAGGGCTACCAAGAGACCCAGTACTTC. The chain carries TRBV10-3 and TRBJ2-5; 8 positions match TRBD1. The CDR3 loop spans 15 amino acids. Germline CDR1 reads ENHRY; CDR2 reads SYGVKD. V lost 2 bases, J lost 0 bases, and 2 bases stayed unmatched.

This clonotype was observed many times. CDR3 loop: CASSQDKGLPYGYTF. In nucleotides, the CDR3 is TGTGCCAGCAGCCAAGATAAGGGTCTGCCTTATGGCTACACCTTC. The chain joins TRBV4-2 to TRBJ1-2; no reliable D call. Germline CDR1 and CDR2: LGHNA and YNFKEQ. The CDR3 spans 15 residues. V was shortened by 0 bases and J by 5 bases, with 13 bases between the two germline ends.

This clonotype was seen at least ten times. This rearrangement joins TRBV10-3 to TRBJ2-5; TRBD2 agrees at 13 bases. The CDR3 sequence is 18 residues long. Germline CDR1 ENHRY, CDR2 SYGVKD. V gave up 0 bases and J gave up 5 bases; unmatched junction bases: 9. The CDR3 spells CAISESGLAGAWDETQYF. The CDR3 DNA is TGTGCCATCAGTGAGTCCGGACTAGCGGGGGCCTGGGATGAGACCCAGTACTTC.

This clonotype has a count of ten or more. The gene calls are TRBV12-3 or TRBV12-4 and TRBJ2-1, with 8 positions matching TRBD2. Unmatched junction bases numbered 12, after V lost 5 bases and J lost 9 bases. CDR3 size: 15 residues. CDR3 sequence reads: CASSPHSGGTSEQFF. The DNA of the CDR3 is TGTGCCAGCAGTCCCCACAGCGGGGGAACTAGTGAGCAGTTCTTC.

This clonotype was counted many times. The gene calls are TRBV7-9 and TRBJ2-1; D perhaps matches TRBD2 (6 bases). The V end was cut by 1 base, the J end by 7 bases, with 11 bases between. Germline V CDR1 and CDR2: SEHNR, FQNEAQ (reference sequence). CDR3 size: 14 residues. CDR3 loop: CASSLGRGVNEQFF. The CDR3 region has the DNA TGTGCCAGCAGCTTAGGGCGGGGAGTGAATGAGCAGTTCTTC.

V usage is TRBV7-3 and J usage is TRBJ1-2, with TRBD1 as a possible D gene (5 bases). V was shortened by 5 bases and J by 2 bases, with 12 bases between the two germline ends. Germline CDR1 and CDR2: SGHTA and FQGTGA. The CDR3 loop spans 14 amino acids. CDR3 sequence reads: CASSPGSGNYGYTF. CDR3 nucleotide sequence: TGTGCCAGCAGCCCAGGGTCGGGGAACTATGGCTACACCTTC.

This clonotype has ten or more counts. V is TRBV6-4 and J is TRBJ2-2; D possibly uses TRBD1 or TRBD2 (5 bases each). Germline V gives CDR1 MRHNA, CDR2 SNTAGT. CDR3 length: 12 residues. Trimming removed 10 bases from V and 5 bases from J, with 11 bases in between. CDR3 coding DNA: TGTGCCACCAATGGGGGTACCGGGGAGCTGTTTTTT. Translating gives CATNGGTGELFF.

This clonotype was picked up many times. The V call is TRBV7-3, the J call TRBJ2-2; TRBD1 is a possible D gene (6 bases). This CDR3 has 15 residues. CDR1 is SGHTA, CDR2 FQGTGA, per germline. The V gene lost 3 bases and the J gene lost 0 bases, with 8 bases spanning the gap. CDR3 region: CASSLGAANTGELFF. CDR3 sequence (DNA): TGTGCCAGCAGCTTGGGGGCCGCGAACACCGGGGAGCTGTTTTTT.

The chain uses TRBV15 and TRBJ2-1; maybe TRBD1 (5 bases). Trimming took off 0 bases at V and 6 bases at J, with 12 bases between the two ends. Germline CDR1 reads LNHNV; CDR2 reads YYDKDF (reference sequence). The length of the CDR3 is 15 residues. CDR3 DNA: TGTGCCACCAGCAGAGACAGGGCTTTGGGCAATGAGCAGTTCTTC. As protein: CATSRDRALGNEQFF.